The TCR beta chain described here comes from a study of T cell responses to AZD1222 COVID-19 vaccine. Study-level results: Unmutated variant regions are reportedly the target of nearly half of TCRs that are spike-specific. Samples come after the peak T cell response, not at day 14.

About this clone: Its antigen is not known.

Timing groups of about 4 and about 12 weeks for second doses were pooled. TCRdb's copy holds only in-frame clones and misses some; the assay was immunoSEQ multiplex PCR. The sample holds about 150,000 clones; over 85% are singletons and the top ten take around 1.7%. This receptor was identified in an adult who received the AZD1222 COVID-19 vaccine. The specimen comprised peripheral blood, sampled 28 days after the second AZD1222 dose.

CDR3 sequence reads: CASSGRGRNEAFF. The CDR3 bases are TGTGCCAGCAGCGGGAGGGGTCGGAATGAAGCTTTCTTT. V gene TRBV7-8 combines with J gene TRBJ1-1; a possible D gene is TRBD1 (5 bases). V gave up 5 bases and J gave up 7 bases, with 14 bases separating them. This CDR3 comprises 13 residues. Germline V gene sequence: CDR1 SGHVS, CDR2 FQNEAQ.